Each of the 32 T cell receptor beta chains below was sequenced from the same sample in a study of CD8 T cells in ankylosing spondylitis. One entry per CDR3 protein results from TCRdb running MiXCR on the 5' RACE reads. This sample has under 170,000 distinct CDR3 sequences, with roughly 44% found just once. The sample comprised synovial fluid, either unsorted or a sorted T cell fraction (not recorded which). The receptors were gathered from a male donor with ankylosing spondylitis.

As concerns this clonotype: This CDR3 is missing its conserved last phenylalanine or tryptophan, likely due to a read error. The chain has TRBV12-3 or TRBV12-4 and TRBJ1-1; D is ambiguous. The V end was cut by 2 bases, the J end by 1 base, with 2 bases between. This CDR3 spans 12 amino acids. For the CDR3, the DNA is TGTGCCAGCAGTTTATGGAACACTGAAGCTTTCCTT. It yields the protein CASSLWNTEAFL.

This rearrangement joins TRBV4-3 to TRBJ1-2, with D possibly matching TRBD1 (5 bases). Germline V gene sequence: CDR1 LGHNA, CDR2 YSLEER. The CDR3 totals 17 residues. V was pared by 3 bases and J by 4 bases, with 21 bases between. CDR3 bases: TGCGCCAGCAGCCAGTTTTGGTCGTGGGGGTACGGCTATGGCTACACCTTC. Protein product: CASSQFWSWGYGYGYTF.

This chain links TRBV6-1 with TRBJ1-2, with TRBD1 matching 9 bases. J gave up 6 bases and V 5 bases, and 4 bases lay outside the gene matches. Germline V lookup: CDR1 MNHNS, CDR2 SASEGT. There are 13 residues in the CDR3. The CDR3 reads CASSIGTGNGYTF. CDR3 DNA: TGTGCCAGCAGTATCGGGACAGGGAATGGCTACACCTTC.

The genes are TRBV6-6 and TRBJ2-3, with D hard to call. With 6 bases removed from V and 0 bases from J, the gap between germline ends came to 7 bases. The CDR3 runs 13 residues. Germline CDR1 reads MNHNY; CDR2 reads SVGAGI (reference sequence). CDR3 sequence: CASRPISTDTQYF. As DNA, the CDR3 is TGTGCCAGCAGGCCCATCAGCACAGATACGCAGTATTTT.

In this sample, this clonotype turned up many times. V usage is TRBV20-1 and J usage is TRBJ2-7; 16 nucleotides match TRBD2. The CDR3 extends over 15 amino acids. After removal of 6 bases from V and 3 bases from J, the junction contained 5 bases not matched to a gene. The germline V gene encodes CDR1 DFQATT and CDR2 SNEGSKA (reference sequence). In DNA form, the CDR3 reads TGCAGTGCCCCGGGACTAGCGGGAGGGAACTACGAGCAGTACTTC. It yields the protein CSAPGLAGGNYEQYF.

The chain has TRBV5-5 and TRBJ1-1; 7 nucleotides line up with TRBD1. V trimming: 7 bases; J trimming: 4 bases; junction bases outside the gene matches: 22. The CDR3 extends over 18 amino acids. CDR1 and CDR2 (germline): SGHKS, YYEKEE (reference sequence). This CDR3 is CASGCYTLDRSLFTEAFF. As DNA, the CDR3 is TGTGCCAGCGGCTGCTACACTCTGGACAGGAGCTTATTCACTGAAGCTTTCTTT.

The gene calls are TRBV12-3 or TRBV12-4 and TRBJ1-2; possible D gene TRBD1, 5 bases. V lost 6 bases and J lost 7, with 18 bases in between. There are 14 residues in the CDR3. CDR3 amino acids: CASSWDARRGGYTF. CDR3 bases: TGTGCCAGCAGCTGGGACGCCCGGCGTGGTGGCTACACCTTC.

This clonotype was seen a handful of times. The J gene is TRBJ2-7, the V gene TRBV29-1; 9 nucleotides align to TRBD2. The V gene's germline CDR1 is SQVTM and CDR2 ANQGSEA. CDR3 length equals 17 residues. V gave up 4 bases and J gave up 4 bases; unmatched junction bases: 17. This CDR3 reads CSVGLAGNIWPSYEQYF. The CDR3 DNA is TGCAGCGTTGGTCTAGCGGGAAATATATGGCCGAGTTACGAGCAGTACTTC.

This clonotype has ten or more counts. The rearrangement links TRBV4-1 to TRBJ2-3, with 7 bases aligning to TRBD2. J gave up 1 base and V 0 bases, and 7 bases lay outside the gene matches. The CDR3 extends over 17 amino acids. Germline V CDR1 and CDR2: MGHRA, YSYEKL. The CDR3 here is CASSQDRAGAGTDTQYF. In DNA, the CDR3 is TGCGCCAGCAGCCAAGATAGGGCGGGAGCTGGCACAGATACGCAGTATTTT.

The chain has TRBV29-1 and TRBJ2-2; perhaps TRBD2 as D (6 bases). Germline CDR1 is SQVTM and CDR2 is ANQGSEA. With 6 bases removed from V and 7 bases from J, the gap between germline ends came to 15 bases. The CDR3 extends over 13 amino acids. CDR3 DNA: TGCAGCGTGGGGACTTCCGACCACGGGGAGCTGTTTTTT. It specifies CSVGTSDHGELFF.

The chain combines TRBV11-3 with TRBJ2-2; D is unclear. Trimming left V 5 bases short and J 4 bases short, with 5 bases between. CDR1 is SGHNT, CDR2 YENEEA, per germline. The CDR3 is 12 amino acids. Written as DNA, the CDR3 is TGTGCCAGCAGCGCCGTCACCGGGGAGCTGTTTTTT. As protein: CASSAVTGELFF. The variable domain in full, with the rest retrieved from reference TRBV11-3 and TRBJ2-2, is EAGVVQSPRYKIIEKKQPVAFWCNPISGHNTLYWYLQNLGQGPELLIRYENEEAVDDSQLPKDRFSAERLKGVDSTLKIQPAELGDSAVYLCASSAVTGELFFGEGSRLTVL.

The V and J genes are TRBV7-3 and TRBJ2-5; 12 nucleotides line up with TRBD2. The CDR3 loop spans 16 amino acids. CDR1 is SGHTA and CDR2 is FQGTGA in the germline V gene. J gave up 5 bases and V 4 bases, and 8 bases lay outside the gene matches. In DNA form, the CDR3 reads TGTGCCAGCAGCTCCGGACTAGCGGGAACAGGGGAGACCCAGTACTTC. This translates into CASSSGLAGTGETQYF.

The chain combines TRBV7-9 with TRBJ2-1; TRBD2 aligns across 12 bases. The CDR3 is made up of 17 amino acids. Germline-derived CDR1 and CDR2 are SEHNR and FQNEAQ (reference sequence). V was pared by 5 bases and J by 6 bases, with 11 bases of the junction left unmatched. The CDR3 DNA follows: TGTGCCAGCAGCGATGGACTAGCGGGACCGCAGACCAATGAGCAGTTCTTC. The encoded protein is CASSDGLAGPQTNEQFF.

This chain links TRBV20-1 with TRBJ2-7, with 10 bases identical to TRBD1. CDR3 size: 15 residues. V shed 0 bases and J 6 bases; nucleotides not matched to a gene: 8. CDR1 and CDR2 (germline): DFQATT, SNEGSKA (reference sequence). This CDR3 is CSARDEGTGAIEQYF. The CDR3 region has the DNA TGCAGTGCTAGAGATGAGGGGACAGGGGCTATCGAGCAGTACTTC.

This clonotype was seen a few times. The chain links TRBV12-3 or TRBV12-4 to TRBJ2-7; D might be TRBD2 (7 bases). The CDR3 is made up of 13 amino acids. The V and J ends lost 3 bases and 4 bases respectively, with 10 bases between them. In DNA form, the CDR3 reads TGTGCCAGCAGTTTGGGGGGGCCGTACGAGCAGTACTTC. Its translation: CASSLGGPYEQYF.

CDR3 region: CSARGSQGTSGVANTGELFF. In DNA, the CDR3 is TGCAGTGCTAGAGGGTCTCAAGGGACTAGCGGGGTGGCGAACACCGGGGAGCTGTTTTTT. V and J are TRBV20-1 and TRBJ2-2, with 13 positions matching TRBD2. This CDR3 has 20 residues. Trimming cost V 1 base and J 0 bases; bases outside gene matches: 11. Germline-derived CDR1 and CDR2 are DFQATT and SNEGSKA (reference sequence).

This clonotype was counted only a few times. The rearrangement links TRBV6-2 or TRBV6-3 to TRBJ2-7; 8 nucleotides line up with TRBD2. V trimming: 1 base; J trimming: 6 bases; junction bases outside the gene matches: 11. This CDR3 has 16 amino acids. Per germline, CDR1 MNHEY and CDR2 SVGEGT. The CDR3 protein is CASSYWTSRTGLEQYF. The CDR3 DNA reads TGTGCCAGCAGTTACTGGACTAGCCGTACCGGACTCGAGCAGTACTTC.

V and J are TRBV6-2 or TRBV6-3 and TRBJ2-3; 8 nucleotides line up with TRBD1. Germline CDR1 MNHEY, CDR2 SVGEGT. The V and J ends lost 7 bases and 2 bases, in that order; junction bases with no gene match: 8. The CDR3 length is 15 residues. CDR3 in amino acids: CASTSDRGHTDTQYF. Here the CDR3 DNA reads TGTGCCAGCACTTCTGACAGGGGACACACAGATACGCAGTATTTT.

This clonotype was picked up many times. This sequence joins TRBV2 and TRBJ2-5, with 8 nucleotides matching TRBD1. This CDR3 region has 16 residues. Germline loops: CDR1 SNHLY, CDR2 FYNNEI. The V and J ends lost 1 base and 2 bases, in that order; junction bases with no gene match: 6. The CDR3: CASSEVTGGQQETQYF. CDR3 sequence (DNA): TGTGCCAGCAGTGAAGTAACAGGGGGACAACAAGAGACCCAGTACTTC.

This clonotype has more than one count but fewer than ten. The J gene is TRBJ2-5, the V gene TRBV5-6; D gene uncertain. Per germline, CDR1 SGHDT and CDR2 YYEEEE. The length of the CDR3 is 15 residues. V was clipped by 0 bases and J by 5 bases, with 14 bases between them. The CDR3 loop reads CASSLGARLGETQYF. The DNA of the CDR3 is TGTGCCAGCAGCTTGGGGGCCAGGTTGGGGGAGACCCAGTACTTC.

This clonotype appeared a few times. The chain is built from TRBV21-1 and TRBJ2-7; TRBD1, as called in the table, went unchecked against the DNA. TRBV21-1 is marked as a pseudogene. This CDR3 has 17 residues. CDR3 region: CASSKVGQGVTSYEQYF. The CDR3 DNA reads as TGTGCCAGCAGCAAAGTTGGGCAGGGAGTAACCTCCTACGAGCAGTACTTC.

This clonotype was seen more than once but under ten times. This rearrangement joins TRBV7-9 to TRBJ1-1; possible D gene TRBD1, 6 bases. Germline V CDR1 and CDR2: SEHNR, FQNEAQ (reference sequence). Trimming left V 5 bases short and J 3 bases short, with 16 bases between. CDR3 length: 15 amino acids. Here the CDR3 reads CASSKYRDIDTEAFF. The CDR3 nucleotides read TGTGCCAGCAGCAAGTACAGGGATATTGACACTGAAGCTTTCTTT.

Regarding this clonotype: Because the CDR3's place on the DNA is in doubt, the DNA is left out and the CDR3 is given as listed by TCRdb. CDR3 region: CASSFLAGGDNEQFF. The J gene is TRBJ2-1, the V gene TRBV12-3 or TRBV12-4; the D segment call TRBD1 is taken from the table without a DNA check. The CDR3 length is 15 residues, termini included.

The chain uses TRBV6-1 and TRBJ2-2; D uncertain. V was shortened by 8 bases and J by 4 bases, with 14 bases between the two germline ends. The germline gives CDR1 MNHNS, CDR2 SASEGT. The CDR3 contains 14 residues. The CDR3 DNA sequence: TGTGCCAGCGGCACAGCCTCGGGCACCGGGGAGCTGTTTTTT. It is translated as CASGTASGTGELFF.

The chain couples TRBV27 to TRBJ2-4, with D perhaps TRBD2 (5 bases). CDR3 length equals 13 residues. V lost 5 bases and J 8 bases, leaving 13 bases between the germline ends. Per germline, CDR1 MNHEY and CDR2 SMNVEV (reference sequence). CDR3 in DNA: TGTGCCAGCAGTCCACGGAGGTTCTACATTCAGTACTTC. This codes for CASSPRRFYIQYF.

This clonotype was seen more than once but under ten times. The J gene is TRBJ2-5, the V gene TRBV18; possibly TRBD1 or TRBD2 for D (6 bases each). Per germline, CDR1 KGHSH and CDR2 LQKENI. The V and J ends lost 1 base and 2 bases respectively, with 20 bases between them. The CDR3 consists of 18 residues. CDR3 region: CASSPRQPGGRGQETQYF. For the CDR3, the DNA is TGTGCCAGCTCACCACGACAACCCGGGGGCAGGGGACAAGAGACCCAGTACTTC. Complete variable domain (other parts from reference TRBV18 and TRBJ2-5): NAGVMQNPRHLVRRRGQEARLRCSPMKGHSHVYWYRQLPEEGLKFMVYLQKENIIDESGMPKERFSAEFPKEGPSILRIQQVVRGDSAAYFCASSPRQPGGRGQETQYFGPGTRLLVL.

The chain employs TRBV6-2 or TRBV6-3 and TRBJ2-1; D not resolved. Germline CDR1 MNHEY, CDR2 SVGEGT. Deletions cut 2 bases from V and 0 bases from J, with 5 bases between. The length of the CDR3 is 14 residues. The DNA for the CDR3 is TGTGCCAGCAGTTACCTAAGCTCCTACAATGAGCAGTTCTTC. This encodes CASSYLSSYNEQFF.

The chain combines TRBV7-8 with TRBJ2-7, with D unresolved. Germline values: CDR1 SGHVS, CDR2 FQNEAQ. V was shortened by 7 bases and J by 2 bases, with 9 bases between the two germline ends. CDR3 length equals 12 residues. The CDR3 loop reads CASTLDPYEQYF. CDR3 bases: TGTGCCAGCACGCTAGACCCCTACGAGCAGTACTTC. The full variable domain, completed using reference TRBV7-8 and TRBJ2-7, is GAGVSQSPRYKVAKRGQDVALRCDPISGHVSLFWYQQALGQGPEFLTYFQNEAQLDKSGLPSDRFFAERPEGSVSTLKIQRTQQEDSAVYLCASTLDPYEQYFGPGTRLTVT.

In its sample, this clonotype is medium-sized (0.01 to 0.1%). This chain uses TRBV4-3 with TRBJ2-7; 8 bases agree with TRBD2. CDR3 length equals 16 residues. Germline V CDR1 and CDR2: LGHNA, YSLEER. After removal of 0 bases from V and 2 bases from J, the junction contained 6 bases not matched to a gene. As DNA, the CDR3 is TGCGCCAGCAGCCAAGAGGGCGCGGGAGGTACCTACGAGCAGTACTTC. The encoded protein is CASSQEGAGGTYEQYF.

This clonotype was seen a handful of times. V usage is TRBV29-1 and J usage is TRBJ2-1; weak D call: TRBD2 (6 bases). Germline V gene data show CDR1 as SQVTM and CDR2 as ANQGSEA. The CDR3 totals 13 residues. V was clipped by 6 bases and J by 2 bases, with 11 bases between them. CDR3: CSVWRAPYNEQFF. The DNA of the CDR3 is TGCAGCGTGTGGAGGGCCCCCTACAATGAGCAGTTCTTC.

The J gene is TRBJ1-4, the V gene TRBV7-2; TRBD1 aligns across 9 bases. Trimming cost V 0 bases and J 7 bases; bases outside gene matches: 12. The CDR3 length is 18 residues. Germline V lookup: CDR1 SGHTA, CDR2 FQGNSA. This CDR3 is CASSLATGGRSRGEKLFF. CDR3 in DNA: TGTGCCAGCAGCTTAGCCACAGGGGGCAGGTCGAGAGGTGAAAAACTGTTTTTT. Full variable domain (outside the CDR3, taken from reference TRBV7-2 and TRBJ1-4): GAGVSQSPSNKVTEKGKDVELRCDPISGHTALYWYRQSLGQGLEFLIYFQGNSAPDKSGLPSDRFSAERTGGSVSTLTIQRTQQEDSAVYLCASSLATGGRSRGEKLFFGSGTQLSVL.

The table lists this clonotype with a few counts. This rearrangement joins TRBV6-2 or TRBV6-3 to TRBJ2-7, with TRBD1 matching 10 bases. Germline values: CDR1 MNHEY, CDR2 SVGEGT. With 4 bases clipped from V and 3 bases from J, the junction kept 6 bases outside the gene matches. The CDR3 consists of 15 residues. The CDR3 nucleotides read TGTGCCAGCAGTTTCACCGGGACAGGGGACTACGAGCAGTACTTC. Translated, it gives CASSFTGTGDYEQYF.